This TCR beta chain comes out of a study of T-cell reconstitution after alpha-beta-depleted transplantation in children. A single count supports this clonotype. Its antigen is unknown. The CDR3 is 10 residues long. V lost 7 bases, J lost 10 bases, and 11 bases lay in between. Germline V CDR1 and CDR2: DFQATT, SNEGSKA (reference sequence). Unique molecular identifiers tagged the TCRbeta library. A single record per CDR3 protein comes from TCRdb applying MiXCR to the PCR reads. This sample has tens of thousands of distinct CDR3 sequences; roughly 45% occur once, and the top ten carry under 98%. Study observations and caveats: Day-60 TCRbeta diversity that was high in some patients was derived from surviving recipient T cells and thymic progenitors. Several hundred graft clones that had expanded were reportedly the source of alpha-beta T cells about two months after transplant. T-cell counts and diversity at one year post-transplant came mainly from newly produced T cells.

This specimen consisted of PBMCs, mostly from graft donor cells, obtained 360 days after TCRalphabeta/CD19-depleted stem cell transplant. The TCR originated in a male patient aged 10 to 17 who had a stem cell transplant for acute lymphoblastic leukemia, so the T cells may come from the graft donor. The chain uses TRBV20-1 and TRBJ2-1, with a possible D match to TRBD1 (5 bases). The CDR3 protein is CSGTLIEQFF. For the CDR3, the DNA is TGCAGTGGGACATTGATAGAGCAGTTCTTC.